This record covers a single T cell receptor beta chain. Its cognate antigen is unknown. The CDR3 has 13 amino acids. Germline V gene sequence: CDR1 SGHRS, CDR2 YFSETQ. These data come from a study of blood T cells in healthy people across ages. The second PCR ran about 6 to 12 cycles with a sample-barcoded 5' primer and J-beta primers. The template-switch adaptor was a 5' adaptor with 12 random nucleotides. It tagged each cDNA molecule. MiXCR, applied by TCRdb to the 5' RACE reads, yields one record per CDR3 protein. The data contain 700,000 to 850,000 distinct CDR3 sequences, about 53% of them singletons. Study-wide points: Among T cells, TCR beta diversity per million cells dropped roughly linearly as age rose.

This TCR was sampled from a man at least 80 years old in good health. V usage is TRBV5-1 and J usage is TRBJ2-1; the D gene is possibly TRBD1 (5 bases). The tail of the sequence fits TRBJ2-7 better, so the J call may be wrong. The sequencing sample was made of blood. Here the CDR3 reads CASSNPGSGEQYF. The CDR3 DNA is TGCGCCAGCAGCAATCCAGGGTCGGGCGAGCAGTACTTC.